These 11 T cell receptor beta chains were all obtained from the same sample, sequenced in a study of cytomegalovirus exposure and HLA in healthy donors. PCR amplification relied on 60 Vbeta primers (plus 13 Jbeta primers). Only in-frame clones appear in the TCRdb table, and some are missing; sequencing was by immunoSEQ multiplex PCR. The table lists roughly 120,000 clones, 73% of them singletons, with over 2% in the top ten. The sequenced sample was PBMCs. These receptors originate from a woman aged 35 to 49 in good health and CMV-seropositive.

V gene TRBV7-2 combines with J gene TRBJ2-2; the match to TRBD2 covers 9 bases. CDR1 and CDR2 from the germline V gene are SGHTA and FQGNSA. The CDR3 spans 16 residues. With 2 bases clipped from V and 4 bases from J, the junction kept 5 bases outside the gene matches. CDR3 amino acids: CASSLMSSGTTGELFF. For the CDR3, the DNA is TGTGCCAGCAGCTTAATGTCTAGCGGGACCACCGGGGAGCTGTTTTTT.

CDR3 loop: CASTRGDRDTGELFF. CDR3 coding DNA: TGTGCCAGCACTAGGGGGGACAGGGACACCGGGGAGCTGTTTTTT. The chain employs TRBV28 and TRBJ2-2; 9 bases map to TRBD1. Germline V gene data show CDR1 as MDHEN and CDR2 as SYDVKM. The V and J ends lost 7 bases and 3 bases, in that order; junction bases with no gene match: 6. The CDR3 has 15 amino acids.

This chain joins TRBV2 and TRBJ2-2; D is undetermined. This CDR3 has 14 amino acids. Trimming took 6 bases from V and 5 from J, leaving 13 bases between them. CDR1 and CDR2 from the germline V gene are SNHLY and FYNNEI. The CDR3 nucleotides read TGTGCCAGCAGCTTAACAGTAGGAACCGGGGAGCTGTTTTTT. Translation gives CASSLTVGTGELFF.

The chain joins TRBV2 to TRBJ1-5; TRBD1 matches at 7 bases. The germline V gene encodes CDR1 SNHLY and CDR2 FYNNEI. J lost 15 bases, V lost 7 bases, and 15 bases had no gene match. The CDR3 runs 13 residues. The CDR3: CASNNPTGAVPHF. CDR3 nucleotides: TGTGCCAGCAACAACCCCACAGGGGCTGTTCCGCATTTT.

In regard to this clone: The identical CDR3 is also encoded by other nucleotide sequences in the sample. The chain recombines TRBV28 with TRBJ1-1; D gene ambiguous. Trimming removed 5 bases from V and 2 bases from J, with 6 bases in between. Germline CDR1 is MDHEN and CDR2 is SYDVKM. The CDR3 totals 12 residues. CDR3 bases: TGTGCCAGCAGTCGGGTAAACACTGAAGCTTTCTTT. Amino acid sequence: CASSRVNTEAFF.

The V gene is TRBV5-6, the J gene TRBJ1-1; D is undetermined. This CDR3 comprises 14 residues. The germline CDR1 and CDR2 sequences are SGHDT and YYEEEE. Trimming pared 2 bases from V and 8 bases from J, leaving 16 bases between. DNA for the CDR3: TGTGCCAGCAGCTTCGCGGGTGGGTTGGGGGAAGCTTTCTTT. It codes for CASSFAGGLGEAFF.

The CDR3 spells CASSLLGATDTQYF. The CDR3 coding sequence is TGTGCCAGCAGCTTGCTGGGGGCAACAGATACGCAGTATTTT. The rearrangement joins TRBV7-3 to TRBJ2-3; a weak D match, TRBD1 (6 bases). Germline lookup yields CDR1 SGHTA and CDR2 FQGTGA. The CDR3 runs to 14 residues. The V and J ends lost 3 bases and 3 bases respectively, with 10 bases between them. Supplemented by reference TRBV7-3 and TRBJ2-3, the full variable domain reads GAGVSQTPSNKVTEKGKYVELRCDPISGHTALYWYRQSLGQGPEFLIYFQGTGAADDSGLPNDRFFAVRPEGSVSTLKIQRTERGDSAVYLCASSLLGATDTQYFGPGTRLTVL.

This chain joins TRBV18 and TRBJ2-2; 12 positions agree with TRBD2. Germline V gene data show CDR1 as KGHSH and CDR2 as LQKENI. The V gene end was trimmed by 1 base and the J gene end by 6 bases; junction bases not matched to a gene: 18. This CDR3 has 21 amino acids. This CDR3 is CASSPRPSGRAGESSSGELFF. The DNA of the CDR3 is TGTGCCAGCTCACCACGGCCTAGCGGGAGGGCCGGAGAATCTAGCTCCGGGGAGCTGTTTTTT.

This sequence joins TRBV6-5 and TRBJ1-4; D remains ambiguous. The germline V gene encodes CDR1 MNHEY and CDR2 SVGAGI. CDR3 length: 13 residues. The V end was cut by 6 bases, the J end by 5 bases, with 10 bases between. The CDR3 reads CASRDWRNEKLFF. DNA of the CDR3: TGTGCCAGCAGGGACTGGCGGAATGAAAAACTGTTTTTT.

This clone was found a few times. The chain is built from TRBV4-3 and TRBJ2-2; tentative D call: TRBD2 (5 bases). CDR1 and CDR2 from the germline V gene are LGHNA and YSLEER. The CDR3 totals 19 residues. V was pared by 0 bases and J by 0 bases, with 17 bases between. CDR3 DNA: TGCGCCAGCAGCCAAGATCGGAGTCCTAGCATTACGAACACCGGGGAGCTGTTTTTT. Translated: CASSQDRSPSITNTGELFF.

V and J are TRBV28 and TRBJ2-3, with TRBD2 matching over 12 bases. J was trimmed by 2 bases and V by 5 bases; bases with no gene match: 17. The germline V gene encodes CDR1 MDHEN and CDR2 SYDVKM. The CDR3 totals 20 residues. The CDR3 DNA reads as TGTGCCAGCAGTCCTCGAACCCTCCTCGGACTAGCGGGAAACACAGATACGCAGTATTTT. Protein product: CASSPRTLLGLAGNTDTQYF. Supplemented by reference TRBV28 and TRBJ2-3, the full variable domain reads DVKVTQSSRYLVKRTGEKVFLECVQDMDHENMFWYRQDPGLGLRLIYFSYDVKMKEKGDIPEGYSVSREKKERFSLILESASTNQTSMYLCASSPRTLLGLAGNTDTQYFGPGTRLTVL.